This T cell receptor (beta chain) was retrieved from a study of T cell responses to AZD1222 COVID-19 vaccine. Overall study findings and caveats: Rises in breadth and depth of Spike-specific TCRs came after two AZD1222 doses. At baseline, seropositivity was found in only six or seven AZD1222 recipients. Researchers took repertoire samples only after the peak T cell response had come.

Generated by immunoSEQ multiplex PCR, the TCRdb table keeps only in-frame clones and is missing some. The sample yields over 100,000 clones, 65% to 90% seen once. The CDR3 length is 14 residues. Germline values: CDR1 GTSNPN, CDR2 SVGIG (reference sequence). Between the trimmed V and J ends, which lost 4 bases and 7 bases, there was a span of 19 bases. As regards this clone: Its antigen is unidentified.

The clonotype originates from an adult who received the MenACWY meningococcal vaccine as a control. The chain joins TRBV30 to TRBJ1-2; a possible D gene is TRBD1 (5 bases). Here the sequenced sample was peripheral blood, taken 28 days after the second dose of the MenACWY control vaccine. The CDR3 region is CAWILRGGRSGYTF. The CDR3 DNA is TGTGCCTGGATCCTTCGGGGGGGAAGAAGTGGCTACACCTTC.